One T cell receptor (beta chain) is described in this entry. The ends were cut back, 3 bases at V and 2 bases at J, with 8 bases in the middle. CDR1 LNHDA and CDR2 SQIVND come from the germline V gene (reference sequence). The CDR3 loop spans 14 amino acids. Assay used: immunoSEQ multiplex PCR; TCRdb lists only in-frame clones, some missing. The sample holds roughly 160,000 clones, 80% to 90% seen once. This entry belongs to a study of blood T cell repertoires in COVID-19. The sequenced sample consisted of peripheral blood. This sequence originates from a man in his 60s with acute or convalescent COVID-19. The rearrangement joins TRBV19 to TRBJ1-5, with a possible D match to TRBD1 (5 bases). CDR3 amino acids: CASSIRAGNQPQHF. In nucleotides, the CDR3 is TGTGCCAGTAGTATCAGGGCGGGCAATCAGCCCCAGCATTTT.